The sequence of this TCR beta chain was determined in a study of blood T cells in healthy people across ages. With a J-beta primer mix and a sample-barcoded 5' primer, a second PCR ran about 7 to 11 cycles. TCRdb re-analysed the 5' RACE reads in MiXCR, keeping a single row per CDR3 protein. The data contain 650,000 to 800,000 distinct CDR3 sequences, around 42% of them singletons. Comment on this clonotype: Its antigen is as yet unknown.

Overall study results and limits: For the donors, CMV status was unknown and possibly confounded expanded clonotype changes. In long-lived donors, naive CD4+ cell counts and diversity exceeded those of aged donors. Among T cells, TCR beta diversity per million cells dropped roughly linearly as age rose.

This CDR3 comprises 14 residues. CDR1 MNHEY and CDR2 SVGEGT come from the germline V gene. The trim removed 7 bases at V and 1 base at J, leaving 3 bases unmatched. The TCR was taken from a man aged 55-75 years in good health. The chain combines TRBV6-2 or TRBV6-3 with TRBJ1-5, with 8 bases matching TRBD1. Sequenced input: blood. The CDR3 loop is CASNDRGSNQPQHF. CDR3 in DNA: TGTGCCAGCAACGACAGGGGCAGCAATCAGCCCCAGCATTTT.